A single sample gave rise to the 8 T cell receptor beta chains below, sequenced in a study of blood T cells in healthy people across ages. Through a sample-barcoded 5' primer and a J-beta primer mix, a second PCR was run for about 6 to 12 cycles. Each CDR3 protein is one row after TCRdb ran MiXCR on the 5' RACE reads. The profile shows more than 650,000 distinct CDR3 sequences, around 25% of them singletons. This sample also belongs to another study, concerning T cells of mothers and their children.

What was sequenced was blood. Receptors were obtained from a boy aged 5-17 years in good health.

This clonotype was observed a handful of times. V is TRBV30 and J is TRBJ2-5; the match to TRBD2 covers 11 bases. V trimming: 3 bases; J trimming: 5 bases; junction bases outside the gene matches: 11. There are 16 residues in the CDR3. CDR1 and CDR2 from the germline V gene are GTSNPN and SVGIG (reference sequence). CDR3 amino acids: CAWSTLTGLAVETQYF. The DNA of the CDR3 is TGTGCCTGGAGCACCCTTACGGGACTAGCGGTTGAGACCCAGTACTTC.

This rearrangement joins TRBV6-5 to TRBJ1-4, with D tentatively TRBD1 (5 bases). The germline gives CDR1 MNHEY, CDR2 SVGAGI. V lost 2 bases to trimming and J lost 8 bases, with 12 bases between them. The CDR3 is made up of 14 amino acids. The CDR3 spells CASSYGGPNEKLFF. DNA of the CDR3: TGTGCCAGCAGTTACGGGGGACCGAACGAAAAACTGTTTTTT.

V gene TRBV18 combines with J gene TRBJ1-2, with D perhaps matching TRBD1 (6 bases). The CDR3 is made up of 17 amino acids. Looked up from germline, CDR1 is KGHSH and CDR2 is LQKENI. V lost 1 base and J lost 0, with 15 bases in between. DNA of the CDR3: TGTGCCAGCTCACCACTTGGTTACAGGGAGGCTAACTATGGCTACACCTTC. It specifies CASSPLGYREANYGYTF.

The chain carries TRBV5-8 and TRBJ1-2, with D maybe TRBD1 (5 bases). Trimming took off 1 base at V and 7 bases at J, with 8 bases between the two ends. Germline V gene sequence: CDR1 SGHTS, CDR2 YDEGEE. CDR3 length equals 12 residues. CDR3 residues: CASSLTGLGYTF. The CDR3 DNA is TGTGCCAGCAGCTTGACAGGTCTTGGCTACACCTTC.

Concerning this clonotype itself: Mismatch with germline at one junction end may stem from a read error. The chain uses TRBV28 and TRBJ2-7; D is unclear. The CDR3 length is 11 residues. Germline loops: CDR1 MDHEN, CDR2 SYDVKM. The CDR3 DNA reads as TGTGCCACCAGTTGGATGTACGAGCAGTACTTC. The encoded protein is CATSWMYEQYF. The whole variable domain, filled in from reference TRBV28 and TRBJ2-7, reads DVKVTQSSRYLVKRTGEKVFLECVQDMDHENMFWYRQDPGLGLRLIYFSYDVKMKEKGDIPEGYSVSREKKERFSLILESASTNQTSMYLCATSWMYEQYFGPGTRLTVT.

The V call is TRBV29-1, the J call TRBJ2-4; D is uncertain. Germline V gives CDR1 SQVTM, CDR2 ANQGSEA. Trimming took off 5 bases at V and 0 bases at J, with 5 bases between the two ends. CDR3 length: 12 amino acids. CDR3 bases: TGCAGCGTTTATGTAGCCAAAAACATTCAGTACTTC. Translating it yields CSVYVAKNIQYF.

The rearrangement joins TRBV7-2 to TRBJ2-7; 7 bases map to TRBD2. This CDR3 has 15 amino acids. Unmatched junction bases numbered 5, after V lost 1 base and J lost 2 bases. From germline, CDR1 is SGHTA and CDR2 FQGNSA. The CDR3 region is CASSLGGGDPYEQYF. In nucleotides, the CDR3 is TGTGCCAGCAGCTTAGGGGGGGGAGATCCCTACGAGCAGTACTTC. Variable domain in full (rest from reference TRBV7-2 and TRBJ2-7): GAGVSQSPSNKVTEKGKDVELRCDPISGHTALYWYRQSLGQGLEFLIYFQGNSAPDKSGLPSDRFSAERTGGSVSTLTIQRTQQEDSAVYLCASSLGGGDPYEQYFGPGTRLTVT.

This clonotype showed up just a few times. This chain links TRBV4-1 with TRBJ1-4, with D hard to call. The V end lost 5 bases, the J end lost 4 bases, and 14 bases lay between the germline ends. CDR3 size: 15 residues. Germline assignment: CDR1 MGHRA and CDR2 YSYEKL. As DNA, the CDR3 is TGCGCCAGCAGCGCCACGCCAGAGGGTAATGAAAAACTGTTTTTT. Protein sequence: CASSATPEGNEKLFF.